This T cell receptor beta chain comes out of a study of response to subunit inactivated influenza vaccine. TCRdb passed the RT-PCR reads through MiXCR, listing each CDR3 protein once. The table shows roughly 780,000 distinct CDR3 sequences, with around 18% occurring only once. General study results and limits: There was a suggestion from the authors that each seasonal influenza vaccination recruits few new T cells.

The J segment lost 3 bases and the V segment lost 2 bases, leaving 4 bases of the junction unmatched. The CDR3 covers 15 residues. Germline V CDR1 and CDR2: SGHKS, YYEKEE (reference sequence). Note on this clonotype: As yet, its antigen is unknown.

The chain uses TRBV5-5 and TRBJ2-2; 7 bases map to TRBD2. The specimen comprised PBMCs from blood, sampled 5 to 6 days after vaccination. This clonotype was obtained from a man aged 50 or older who received an inactivated influenza vaccine. The CDR3 loop reads CASSFPGGDTGELFF. The CDR3 region has the DNA TGTGCCAGCAGCTTTCCGGGGGGAGACACCGGGGAGCTGTTTTTT.